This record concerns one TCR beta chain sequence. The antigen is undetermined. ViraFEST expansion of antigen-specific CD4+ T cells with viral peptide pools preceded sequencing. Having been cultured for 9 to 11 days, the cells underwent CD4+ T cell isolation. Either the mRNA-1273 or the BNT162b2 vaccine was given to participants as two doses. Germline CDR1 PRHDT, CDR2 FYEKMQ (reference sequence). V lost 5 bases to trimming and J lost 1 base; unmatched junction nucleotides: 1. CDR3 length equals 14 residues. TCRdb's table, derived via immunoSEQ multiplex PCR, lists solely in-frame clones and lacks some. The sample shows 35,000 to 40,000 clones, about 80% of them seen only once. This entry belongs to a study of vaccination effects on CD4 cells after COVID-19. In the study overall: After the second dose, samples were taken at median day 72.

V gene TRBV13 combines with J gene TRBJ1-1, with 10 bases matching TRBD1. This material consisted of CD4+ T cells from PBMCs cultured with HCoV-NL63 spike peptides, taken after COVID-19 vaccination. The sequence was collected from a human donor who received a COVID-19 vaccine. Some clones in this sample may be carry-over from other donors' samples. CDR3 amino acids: CASSRQGANTEAFF. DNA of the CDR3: TGTGCCAGCAGCCGACAGGGGGCGAACACTGAAGCTTTCTTT.